These 18 T cell receptor beta chains share one sample of origin, sequenced in a study of T cell clonality in common variable immunodeficiency. Profiled with immunoSEQ multiplex PCR; TCRdb holds only in-frame clones, not every one. The sample lists tens of thousands of clones, none appearing once, the ten largest making up approximately 3.5%. The sample taken for sequencing was peripheral blood mononuclear cells. These TCRs come from a person aged 18 to 75 in good health.

This clone was seen at least ten times. Sequencing ends 3 residues short of the CDR3 end; the germline J gene provides the rest. The genes are TRBV7-2 and TRBJ2-2; D is tentatively TRBD1 or TRBD2 (5 bases each). The CDR3 has 14 residues. CDR1 and CDR2 from the germline V gene are SGHTA and FQGNSA. Partial CDR3 DNA: TGTGCCAGCAGCCCAGAGGGGAAGAGTGAAAAG. It translates to CASSPEGKSEK. The CDR3 reads in full as CASSPEGKSEKLFF.

The sample holds many counts of this clone. Read coverage stops 3 residues before the CDR3 terminus; the germline J gene supplies the remainder. This sequence joins TRBV27 and TRBJ2-3; D ambiguous. The CDR3 contains 13 residues. V was shortened by 5 bases and J by 3 bases, with 9 bases between the two germline ends. CDR1 is MNHEY, CDR2 SMNVEV, per germline (reference sequence). The DNA read from the CDR3 is TGTGCCAGCAGTCCGGGTAGAACAGATACG. Protein product: CASSPGRTDT. The CDR3 in full is CASSPGRTDTQYF.

A note on this clone: One end of the junction does not line up with germline, which may come from a read error. Read coverage stops 3 residues before the CDR3 terminus; the germline J gene supplies the remainder. The chain recombines TRBV7-7 with TRBJ2-1; 7 nucleotides align to TRBD1. This CDR3 has 15 residues. Germline CDR1 and CDR2: SSHAT and FNYEAQ (reference sequence). The CDR3 sequence is CASSFGRGTYNEQFF. Incomplete CDR3 DNA: TGTGCTAGCAGCTTTGGCAGGGGGACCTACAATGAG.

This clone showed up many times. The observed sequence ends 3 residues before the CDR3 terminus, with the missing tail filled in from the germline J gene. This chain connects TRBV29-1 to TRBJ2-7, with D possibly TRBD1 on 5 matching bases. CDR3 size: 13 residues. V lost 3 bases to trimming and J lost 0 bases, with 9 bases between them. Germline V gene lookup returns CDR1 SQVTM and CDR2 ANQGSEA. Partial CDR3 DNA: TGCAGCGTTGAGGACAAGAGCTCCTACGAG. Amino acid sequence: CSVEDKSSYE. The full-length CDR3 reads as CSVEDKSSYEQYF.

The table lists this clone with many counts. The observed sequence ends 3 residues before the CDR3 terminus, with the missing tail filled in from the germline J gene. The V gene is TRBV7-2, the J gene TRBJ2-7; either TRBD1 or TRBD2 may fit D (5 bases each). Germline-derived CDR1 and CDR2 are SGHTA and FQGNSA. V was shortened by 1 base and J by 3 bases, with 10 bases between the two germline ends. This CDR3 is 14 amino acids long. This chain's CDR3 is CASSLGSGSYEQYF. CDR3 bases read: TGTGCCAGCAGCTTAGGATCAGGGAGCTACGAG.

This clone was detected many times. The read falls 3 residues short of the CDR3 end, and the missing part is taken from the germline J gene. The chain employs TRBV19 and TRBJ2-7; possible D gene TRBD2, 5 bases. The CDR3 totals 13 residues. Germline CDR1 LNHDA, CDR2 SQIVND (reference sequence). V lost 5 bases to trimming and J lost 5 bases, with 13 bases between them. This CDR3 reads CASSFGLPHEQYF. The sequenced part of the CDR3 DNA is TGTGCCAGTAGTTTCGGACTCCCTCACGAG.

This CDR3 is CASSLGVRGREKLFF. The CDR3 bases that were read are TGTGCCAGCAGCTTAGGCGTCAGGGGGCGGGAAAAA. The chain employs TRBV13 and TRBJ1-4, with 8 nucleotides matching TRBD1. The observed sequence ends 3 residues before the CDR3 terminus, with the missing tail filled in from the germline J gene. The CDR3 has 15 amino acids. In germline, CDR1 is PRHDT, CDR2 FYEKMQ (reference sequence). Trimming cost V 0 bases and J 8 bases; bases outside gene matches: 5.

This clone was picked up a small number of times. The read terminates 3 residues ahead of where the CDR3 ends, so the germline J gene completes it. J is TRBJ2-3 and V is TRBV7-8; D ambiguous. The length of the CDR3 is 13 residues. Germline CDR1 SGHVS, CDR2 FQNEAQ. The CDR3 reads CASSLNSNQPQYF. Incomplete CDR3 DNA: TGTGCCAGCAGCTTAAACAGTAATCAGCCG.

This clone was observed many times. The CDR3 loop reads CAISEFLAGTYQETQYF. Partial CDR3 DNA: TGTGCCATCAGTGAGTTTCTAGCGGGGACCTACCAAGAGACC. This chain uses TRBV10-3 with TRBJ2-5, with 9 bases matching TRBD2. With the read ending 3 residues before the CDR3 end, the germline J gene is used to fill in that end. V was pared by 1 base and J by 0 bases, with 6 bases of the junction left unmatched. The CDR3 totals 17 residues. Germline CDR1 is ENHRY and CDR2 is SYGVKD.

This clone appeared a few times. The CDR3 end falls 3 residues outside the read, so it is completed with the germline J gene. The chain has TRBV19 and TRBJ2-2; 10 bases are a match to TRBD1. The CDR3 consists of 15 residues. Per the germline V gene, CDR1 is LNHDA and CDR2 is SQIVND (reference sequence). With V trimmed by 7 bases and J by 7 bases, 9 bases remained unmatched. CDR3: CASILRQGAVGELFF. CDR3 DNA (partial): TGTGCCAGTATTCTCCGACAGGGGGCGGTCGGGGAG.

This clone appeared many times. The CDR3 is cut off 3 residues early in the read; its end comes from the germline J gene. V is TRBV11-2 and J is TRBJ2-1; D may be TRBD1 (5 bases). The CDR3 is 13 residues long. Looked up from germline, CDR1 is SGHAT and CDR2 is FQNNGV. The ends were cut back, 4 bases at V and 7 bases at J, with 11 bases in the middle. CDR3 amino acids: CASSSVRVNEQFF. The sequenced part of the CDR3 DNA is TGTGCCAGCAGCTCGGTCAGGGTTAATGAG.

In its sample, this clone was seen many times. The CDR3 end falls 3 residues outside the read, so it is completed with the germline J gene. V usage is TRBV18 and J usage is TRBJ2-1, with 9 bases fitting TRBD2. CDR3 length: 14 amino acids. V lost 4 bases and J lost 9; bases outside the gene matches: 7. In germline, CDR1 is KGHSH, CDR2 LQKENI. The sequenced CDR3 bases are TGTGCCAGCTCACGTTTAGCGGGAGTAATTGAG. This sequence encodes CASSRLAGVIE. The full CDR3 is CASSRLAGVIEQFF.

This clone has only a few counts. The CDR3 end lies 3 residues beyond the end of the read and is filled in from the germline J gene. This chain connects TRBV7-4 to TRBJ2-3; D gene unclear. The CDR3 is made up of 11 amino acids. The germline V gene has CDR1 SGHVT and CDR2 SQSDAQ. This CDR3 reads CASSLLPAQYF. CDR3 bases read: TGTGCCAGCAGCTTATTACCAGCG.

This clone was seen ten or more times. The observed sequence ends 3 residues before the CDR3 terminus, with the missing tail filled in from the germline J gene. The rearrangement uses TRBV7-9 and TRBJ1-2; no clear D. Germline CDR1 reads SEHNR; CDR2 reads FQNEAQ (reference sequence). V was cut by 8 bases and J by 3 bases, with 13 bases left in between. The CDR3 contains 13 residues. The CDR3 spells CASSQGLDYGYTF. The covered CDR3 bases are TGTGCCAGCTCCCAAGGTCTTGACTATGGC.

Only a few counts were recorded for this clone. The observed sequence ends 3 residues before the CDR3 terminus, with the missing tail filled in from the germline J gene. The chain is built from TRBV7-7 and TRBJ1-1; D is undetermined. The V gene's germline CDR1 is SSHAT and CDR2 FNYEAQ (reference sequence). The CDR3 has 11 residues. The sequenced part of the CDR3 DNA is TGTGCTAGCGGGCGGAACACTGAA. Translation: CASGRNTE. In full, the CDR3 reads CASGRNTEAFF.

A remark on this clone: The sequence runs out 3 residues before the end of the CDR3; the remainder is reconstructed from the germline J gene. The chain has TRBV19 and TRBJ1-2, with D possibly being TRBD1 (5 bases). CDR1 is LNHDA and CDR2 is SQIVND in the germline V gene (reference sequence). V lost 3 bases and J lost 4, with 18 bases in between. The CDR3 runs 16 residues. CDR3 DNA, as far as it was read: TGTGCCAGTAGTATGGAGGCAGACCAGGGTAGCTATGGC. Protein: CASSMEADQGSYG. The CDR3 as a whole reads CASSMEADQGSYGYTF.

In its sample, this clone was seen many times. Sequencing ends 3 residues short of the CDR3 end; the germline J gene provides the rest. The chain is built from TRBV5-1 and TRBJ2-3; possibly TRBD2 for D (6 bases). The V end lost 4 bases, the J end lost 4 bases, and 13 bases lay between the germline ends. The CDR3 consists of 14 residues. Germline V gene lookup returns CDR1 SGHRS and CDR2 YFSETQ. The CDR3 DNA, read in part, is TGCGCCAGCAGCCTACTCGGGGGAGCAGATACG. Its protein product is CASSLLGGADT. The entire CDR3 protein reads CASSLLGGADTQYF.

This clone was counted at least ten times. The DNA ends 3 residues before the CDR3 does, and the rest of the CDR3 is filled in from the germline J gene. The chain uses TRBV20-1 and TRBJ2-7; 13 positions agree with TRBD2. This CDR3 comprises 15 residues. The V gene's germline CDR1 is DFQATT and CDR2 SNEGSKA (reference sequence). The junction had 11 bases not matched to a gene; V was cut back by 6 bases and J by 6 bases. The CDR3 bases that were read are TGCAGTGCGGTCACTAGCGGGAGGGCCGATCGCGAG. Protein: CSAVTSGRADRE. The whole CDR3 reads CSAVTSGRADREQYF.